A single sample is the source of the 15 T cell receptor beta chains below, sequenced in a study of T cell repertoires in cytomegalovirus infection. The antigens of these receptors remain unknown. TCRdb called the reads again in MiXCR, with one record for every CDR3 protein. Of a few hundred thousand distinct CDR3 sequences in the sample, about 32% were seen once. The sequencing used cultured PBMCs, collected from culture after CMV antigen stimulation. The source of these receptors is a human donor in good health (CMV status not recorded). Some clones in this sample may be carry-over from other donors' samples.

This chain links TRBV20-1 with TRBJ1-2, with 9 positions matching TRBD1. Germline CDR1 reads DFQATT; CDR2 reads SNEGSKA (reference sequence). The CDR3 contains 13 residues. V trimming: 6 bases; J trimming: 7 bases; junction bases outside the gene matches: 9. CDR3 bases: TGCAGTGCCCCAGGACAGGGGACCTCTGGCTACACCTTC. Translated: CSAPGQGTSGYTF.

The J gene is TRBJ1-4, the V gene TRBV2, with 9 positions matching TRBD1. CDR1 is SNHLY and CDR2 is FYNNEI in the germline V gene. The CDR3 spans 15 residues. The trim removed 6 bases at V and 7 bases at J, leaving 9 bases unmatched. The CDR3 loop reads CASSGPGTGLEKLFF. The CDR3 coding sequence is TGTGCCAGCAGCGGGCCCGGGACAGGGCTTGAAAAACTGTTTTTT.

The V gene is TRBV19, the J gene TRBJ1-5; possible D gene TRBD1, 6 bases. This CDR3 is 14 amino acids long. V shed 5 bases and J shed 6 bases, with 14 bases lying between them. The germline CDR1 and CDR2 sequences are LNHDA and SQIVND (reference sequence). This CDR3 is CASSVQGNIQPQHF. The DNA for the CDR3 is TGTGCCAGTAGTGTGCAGGGGAATATTCAGCCCCAGCATTTT.

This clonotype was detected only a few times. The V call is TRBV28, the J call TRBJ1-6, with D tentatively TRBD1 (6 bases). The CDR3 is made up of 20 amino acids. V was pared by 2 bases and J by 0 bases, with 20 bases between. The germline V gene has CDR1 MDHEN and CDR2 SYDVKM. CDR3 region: CASSLSGPFQGSSYNSPLHF. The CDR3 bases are TGTGCCAGCAGTTTAAGCGGGCCATTTCAGGGGAGCTCCTATAATTCACCCCTCCACTTT. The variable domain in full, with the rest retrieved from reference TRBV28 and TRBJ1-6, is DVKVTQSSRYLVKRTGEKVFLECVQDMDHENMFWYRQDPGLGLRLIYFSYDVKMKEKGDIPEGYSVSREKKERFSLILESASTNQTSMYLCASSLSGPFQGSSYNSPLHFGNGTRLTVT.

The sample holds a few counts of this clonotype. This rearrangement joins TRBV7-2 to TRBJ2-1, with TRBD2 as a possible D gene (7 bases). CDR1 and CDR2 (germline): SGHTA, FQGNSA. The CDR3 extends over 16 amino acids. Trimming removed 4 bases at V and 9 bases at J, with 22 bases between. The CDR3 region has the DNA TGTGCCAGCAGCTCCCCGGGGGGCAGGGTGACGGGTGAGCAGTTCTTC. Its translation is CASSSPGGRVTGEQFF.

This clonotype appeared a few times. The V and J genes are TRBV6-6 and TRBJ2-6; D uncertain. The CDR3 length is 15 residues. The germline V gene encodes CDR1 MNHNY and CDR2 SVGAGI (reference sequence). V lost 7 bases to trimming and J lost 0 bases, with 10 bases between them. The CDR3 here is CASNVFLSGANVLTF. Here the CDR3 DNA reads TGTGCCAGCAATGTCTTCCTCTCTGGGGCCAACGTCCTGACTTTC.

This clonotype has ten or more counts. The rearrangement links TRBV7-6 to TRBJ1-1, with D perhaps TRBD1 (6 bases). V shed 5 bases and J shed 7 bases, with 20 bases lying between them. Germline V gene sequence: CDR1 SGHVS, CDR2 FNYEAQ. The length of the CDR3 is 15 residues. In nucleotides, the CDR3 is TGTGCCAGCAGCCGTCTCTTCGGGGGCGATGGTGAAGCTTTCTTT. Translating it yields CASSRLFGGDGEAFF.

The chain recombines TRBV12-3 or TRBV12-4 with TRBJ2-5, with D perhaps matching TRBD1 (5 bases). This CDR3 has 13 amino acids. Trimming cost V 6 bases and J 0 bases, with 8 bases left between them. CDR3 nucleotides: TGTGCCAGCAGGACAGTTTACCAAGAGACCCAGTACTTC. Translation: CASRTVYQETQYF.

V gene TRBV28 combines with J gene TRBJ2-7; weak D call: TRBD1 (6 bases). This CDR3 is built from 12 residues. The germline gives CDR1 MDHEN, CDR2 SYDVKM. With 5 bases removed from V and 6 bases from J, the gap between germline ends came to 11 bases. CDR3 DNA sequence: TGTGCCAGCAGTCGGGACAAATCCGAGCAGTACTTC. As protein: CASSRDKSEQYF.

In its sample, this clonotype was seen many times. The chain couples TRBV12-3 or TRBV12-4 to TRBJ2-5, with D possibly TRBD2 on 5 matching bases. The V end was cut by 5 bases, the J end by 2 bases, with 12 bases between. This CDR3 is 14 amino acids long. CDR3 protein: CASSARTEQETQYF. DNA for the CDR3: TGTGCCAGCAGTGCACGGACTGAGCAAGAGACCCAGTACTTC.

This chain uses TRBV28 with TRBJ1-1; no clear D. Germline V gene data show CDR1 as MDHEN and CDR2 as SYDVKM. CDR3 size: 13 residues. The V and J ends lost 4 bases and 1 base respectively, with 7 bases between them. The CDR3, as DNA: TGTGCCAGCAGTTCCGGGTGGAACACTGAAGCTTTCTTT. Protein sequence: CASSSGWNTEAFF.

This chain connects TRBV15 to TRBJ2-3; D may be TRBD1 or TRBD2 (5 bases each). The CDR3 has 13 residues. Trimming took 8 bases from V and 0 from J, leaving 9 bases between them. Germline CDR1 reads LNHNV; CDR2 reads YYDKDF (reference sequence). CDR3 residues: CATRWGSTDTQYF. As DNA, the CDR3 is TGTGCCACCCGCTGGGGGAGCACAGATACGCAGTATTTT.

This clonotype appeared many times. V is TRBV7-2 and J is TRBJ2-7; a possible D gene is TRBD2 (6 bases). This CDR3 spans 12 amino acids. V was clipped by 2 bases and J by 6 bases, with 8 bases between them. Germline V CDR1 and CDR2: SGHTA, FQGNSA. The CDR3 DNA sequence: TGTGCCAGCAGCTTACAGGGAGGCGAGCAGTACTTC. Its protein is CASSLQGGEQYF.

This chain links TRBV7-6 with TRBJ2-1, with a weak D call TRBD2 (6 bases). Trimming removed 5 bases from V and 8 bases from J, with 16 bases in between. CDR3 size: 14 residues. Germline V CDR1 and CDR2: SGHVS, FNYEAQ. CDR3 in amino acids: CASSPTGVRDEQFF. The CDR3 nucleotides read TGTGCCAGCAGCCCCACGGGAGTCAGGGATGAGCAGTTCTTC.

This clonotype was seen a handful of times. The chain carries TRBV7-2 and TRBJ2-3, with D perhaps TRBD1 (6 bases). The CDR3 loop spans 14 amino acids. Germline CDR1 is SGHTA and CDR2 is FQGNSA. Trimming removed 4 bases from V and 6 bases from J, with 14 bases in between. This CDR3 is CASSSQGLADTQYF. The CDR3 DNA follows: TGTGCCAGCAGCTCACAGGGCCTTGCGGATACGCAGTATTTT. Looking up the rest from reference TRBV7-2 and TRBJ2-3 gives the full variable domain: GAGVSQSPSNKVTEKGKDVELRCDPISGHTALYWYRQSLGQGLEFLIYFQGNSAPDKSGLPSDRFSAERTGGSVSTLTIQRTQQEDSAVYLCASSSQGLADTQYFGPGTRLTVL.